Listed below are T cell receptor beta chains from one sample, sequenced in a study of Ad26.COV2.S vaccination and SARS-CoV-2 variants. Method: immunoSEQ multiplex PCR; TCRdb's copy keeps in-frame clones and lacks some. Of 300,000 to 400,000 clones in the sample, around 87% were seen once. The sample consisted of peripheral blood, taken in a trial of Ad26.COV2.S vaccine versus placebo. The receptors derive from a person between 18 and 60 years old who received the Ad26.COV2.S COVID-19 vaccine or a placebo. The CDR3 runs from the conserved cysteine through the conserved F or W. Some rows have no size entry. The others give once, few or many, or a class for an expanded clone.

CASSSQIDTGELFF,-,TRBJ2-2,TRBV7-9
CACGQRDNSPLHF,-,TRBJ1-6,TRBV19
CASSPLSRANEQYF,-,TRBJ2-7,TRBV4-1
CASSVGLAGDFQETQYF,-,TRBJ2-5,TRBV9
CASRGQGAGNEQFF,-,TRBJ2-1,TRBV5-4
CASSLARLNEKLFF,-,TRBJ1-4,TRBV5-1
CASSFSMNTEAFF,-,TRBJ1-1,TRBV7-3
CASSPPNGNYGYTF,-,TRBJ1-2,TRBV18
CASSPGQGGEKLFF,once,TRBJ1-4,TRBV7-9
CASSLWLARDTGELFF,-,TRBJ2-2,TRBV5-5
CASRLDWGNTEAFF,-,TRBJ1-1,TRBV5-1
CASGPRGHEKLFF,-,TRBJ1-4,TRBV12-5
CASSYEGLAPNEQFF,-,TRBJ2-1,TRBV6-5
CASSPRRDRVPYNEQFF,-,TRBJ2-1,TRBV7-2
CASSPTGGIYEQYF,-,TRBJ2-7,TRBV6-2/TRBV6-3
CASSLSHGQTSGNIQYF,-,TRBJ2-4,TRBV4-3
CASSSPTSGGGDTQYF,once,TRBJ2-3,TRBV19
CATSRDSSVYNEQFF,-,TRBJ2-1,TRBV15
CASSYPERESTDTQYF,-,TRBJ2-3,TRBV6-6
CASSLEVSSNQPQHF,-,TRBJ1-5,TRBV7-2
CASSLQGASNTEAFF,-,TRBJ1-1,TRBV5-1
CAWSDGGFTQYF,-,TRBJ2-5,TRBV30
CASSLYRDQETQYF,-,TRBJ2-5,TRBV7-9
CASSLEQGLAYEQYF,-,TRBJ2-7,TRBV5-1
CASSLAGEDTQYF,-,TRBJ2-3,TRBV12-3/TRBV12-4
CASSPTPGYEQYF,-,TRBJ2-7,TRBV7-3
CASSWTYGQGAMRETQYF,-,TRBJ2-5,TRBV5-8
CASSFTGDPNYGYTF,-,TRBJ1-2,TRBV5-1
CASATGTTSTDTQYF,once,TRBJ2-3,TRBV11-3
CASSVATRSYGYTF,-,TRBJ1-2,TRBV9
CASSLGGGADAEKLFF,-,TRBJ1-4,TRBV11-2
CAWSDLGTAVYGYTF,-,TRBJ1-2,TRBV30
CAWIAAAEAFF,-,TRBJ1-1,TRBV30